At least ten counts were recorded for the clone carrying this T cell receptor beta chain. Antigen: not known. The V end lost 5 bases, the J end lost 6 bases, and 18 bases lay between the germline ends. Germline CDR1 and CDR2: LNHDA and SQIVND (reference sequence). This CDR3 contains 15 residues. This sample is part of a study of glioma-infiltrating T cells. Study-wide findings and caveats: Only very few CDR3 sequences appeared in both tissue and blood. Gliomas, especially low-grade, showed above-expected tissue-blood divergence; non-neoplastic patients showed below.

The iRepertoire nested amplicon-rescue multiplex PCR amplified TCR alpha and beta CDR3s from RNA. For one-step reverse transcription and amplification, about 85-400 ng of tissue mRNA or PBMC total RNA was used. Using its own MiXCR run on the multiplex PCR reads, TCRdb lists one record per CDR3 protein. The table has around 99,000 distinct CDR3 sequences, 25% seen once; the top ten hold 30% to 35%. The clonotype was recovered from a human donor with low-grade glioma or glioblastoma, undergoing nonglioma brain surgery, or in good health (not recorded which). The V gene is TRBV19, the J gene TRBJ2-3, with D possibly called TRBD1 or TRBD2 (5 bases each). The sequencing sample was made of glioma tissue, nonneoplastic brain tissue, or PBMCs (not recorded which). CDR3 amino acids: CASSFLGTRADTQYF. For the CDR3, the DNA is TGTGCCAGTAGTTTCCTCGGGACCCGGGCGGATACGCAGTATTTT. Variable domain in full (rest from reference TRBV19 and TRBJ2-3): DGGITQSPKYLFRKEGQNVTLSCEQNLNHDAMYWYRQDPGQGLRLIYYSQIVNDFQKGDIAEGYSVSREKKESFPLTVTSAQKNPTAFYLCASSFLGTRADTQYFGPGTRLTVL.